What follows are 14 T cell receptor beta chains derived from one specimen sequenced in a study of cytomegalovirus exposure and HLA in healthy donors. PCR employed 60 Vbeta and 13 Jbeta primers. The assay was immunoSEQ multiplex PCR, and TCRdb's table has in-frame clones only and misses some. The sample holds some 120,000 clones, around 69% seen once. Sequences were obtained from PBMCs. All receptors derive from a woman aged 40 to 50 in good health and CMV-seropositive.

This clone has a single count. The rearrangement uses TRBV29-1 and TRBJ2-7; the D gene is possibly TRBD1 (6 bases). CDR3 length equals 14 residues. V was shortened by 6 bases and J by 3 bases, with 18 bases between the two germline ends. CDR1 SQVTM and CDR2 ANQGSEA come from the germline V gene. The CDR3 here is CSVALGTTYYEQYF. In DNA, the CDR3 is TGCAGCGTCGCCCTGGGGACAACCTACTACGAGCAGTACTTC.

The chain couples TRBV9 to TRBJ2-7; a possible D gene is TRBD1 (6 bases). The CDR3 contains 17 residues. Trimming pared 0 bases from V and 4 bases from J, leaving 20 bases between. Germline CDR1 SGDLS, CDR2 YYNGEE. The CDR3 sequence is CASSVGGGDGTLYEQYF. The CDR3 DNA is TGTGCCAGCAGCGTAGGTGGTGGGGACGGGACATTATACGAGCAGTACTTC.

This chain joins TRBV4-1 and TRBJ1-6; D remains ambiguous. The germline V gene encodes CDR1 MGHRA and CDR2 YSYEKL. Between the trimmed V and J ends, which lost 1 base and 4 bases, there was a span of 11 bases. The CDR3 is 16 residues long. CDR3 DNA sequence: TGCGCCAGCAGCCAAGTGGCGGGAGATTATAATTCACCCCTCCACTTT. Translated: CASSQVAGDYNSPLHF.

V is TRBV7-8 and J is TRBJ2-5; D perhaps matches TRBD2 (6 bases). Germline V gene lookup returns CDR1 SGHVS and CDR2 FQNEAQ. V dropped 0 bases and J dropped 3 bases, with 8 bases sitting between them. The CDR3 extends over 14 amino acids. Written as DNA, the CDR3 is TGTGCCAGCAGCTTAGCATGGGGGGAAGAGACCCAGTACTTC. Protein: CASSLAWGEETQYF. Full variable domain (remainder filled in from reference TRBV7-8 and TRBJ2-5): GAGVSQSPRYKVAKRGQDVALRCDPISGHVSLFWYQQALGQGPEFLTYFQNEAQLDKSGLPSDRFFAERPEGSVSTLKIQRTQQEDSAVYLCASSLAWGEETQYFGPGTRLLVL.

This clone was detected only a few times. The CDR3 DNA sequence: TGTGCCAGCAGCTTAGGACGGGACTACGAGCAGTACTTC. Translated, it gives CASSLGRDYEQYF. The V gene is TRBV11-3, the J gene TRBJ2-7; D is possibly TRBD2 (5 bases). The CDR3 spans 13 residues. The V end was cut by 1 base, the J end by 3 bases, with 7 bases between. CDR1 and CDR2 (germline): SGHNT, YENEEA.

The chain is built from TRBV11-2 and TRBJ1-1, with D maybe TRBD1 (6 bases). The length of the CDR3 is 13 residues. V was cut by 1 base and J by 6 bases, with 9 bases left in between. The V gene's germline CDR1 is SGHAT and CDR2 FQNNGV. DNA of the CDR3: TGTGCCAGCAGCTTAGTTAGGGGGTCTGAAGCTTTCTTT. Its translation is CASSLVRGSEAFF.

Only a few counts were recorded for this clone. The rearrangement uses TRBV1 and TRBJ1-1. TRBV1 has pseudogene status. The CDR3 spans 13 residues. The CDR3 loop is CTRRGRLNTEAFF. In DNA form, the CDR3 reads TGCACCAGGCGGGGACGGTTGAACACTGAAGCTTTCTTT.

The genes are TRBV6-1 and TRBJ2-5; 9 nucleotides agree with TRBD1. The junction had 7 bases not matched to a gene; V was cut back by 3 bases and J by 5 bases. The V gene's germline CDR1 is MNHNS and CDR2 SASEGT. The CDR3 is 15 amino acids. In DNA form, the CDR3 reads TGTGCCAGCAGTGACCGGGACAGGGCGTCTGAGACCCAGTACTTC. This sequence encodes CASSDRDRASETQYF.

The rearrangement links TRBV6-5 to TRBJ1-1; D is unresolved. Trimming took off 7 bases at V and 1 base at J, with 16 bases between the two ends. This CDR3 region has 15 residues. Germline lookup yields CDR1 MNHEY and CDR2 SVGAGI. The CDR3 spells CASNPLARTNTEAFF. Written as DNA, the CDR3 is TGTGCCAGCAATCCGCTGGCCAGAACGAACACTGAAGCTTTCTTT.

The chain has TRBV20-1 and TRBJ2-1; D not resolved. The germline CDR1 and CDR2 sequences are DFQATT and SNEGSKA (reference sequence). This CDR3 comprises 10 residues. The ends were cut back, 3 bases at V and 5 bases at J, with 2 bases in the middle. In DNA, the CDR3 is TGCAGTGCTAGCAACAATGAGCAGTTCTTC. Its protein is CSASNNEQFF.

In this sample, this clone turned up a few times. The rearrangement uses TRBV7-2 and TRBJ2-2; TRBD1 might be the D (6 bases). V lost 6 bases to trimming and J lost 9 bases, with 17 bases between them. The CDR3 has 14 residues. Germline V CDR1 and CDR2: SGHTA, FQGNSA. The CDR3 region is CASSSGTPFRELFF. The CDR3 nucleotides read TGTGCCAGCAGTTCCGGGACACCCTTCCGGGAGCTGTTTTTT.

In this sample, this clone turned up a few times. This chain connects TRBV11-2 to TRBJ1-1; D uncertain. V lost 5 bases to trimming and J lost 4 bases, with 23 bases between them. This CDR3 has 17 amino acids. The germline V gene encodes CDR1 SGHAT and CDR2 FQNNGV. CDR3 residues: CASSPFRISAFRTEAFF. The CDR3 nucleotides read TGTGCCAGCAGCCCTTTCAGAATCAGCGCCTTCCGCACTGAAGCTTTCTTT.

The chain joins TRBV2 to TRBJ1-2; D is ambiguous. V was cut by 1 base and J by 3 bases, with 12 bases left in between. The length of the CDR3 is 15 residues. Germline CDR1 is SNHLY and CDR2 is FYNNEI. CDR3 protein: CASSEGGATDYGYTF. The CDR3 nucleotides read TGTGCCAGCAGTGAAGGCGGAGCGACCGACTATGGCTACACCTTC.

This clone came up once. The chain carries TRBV6-5 and TRBJ2-3; 8 nucleotides align to TRBD2. Trimming cost V 8 bases and J 6 bases; bases outside gene matches: 10. The germline V gene encodes CDR1 MNHEY and CDR2 SVGAGI. The CDR3 is 14 residues long. DNA for the CDR3: TGTGCCAGCCGACTCACGGGGGGGTCGGATACGCAGTATTTT. Translated, it gives CASRLTGGSDTQYF.